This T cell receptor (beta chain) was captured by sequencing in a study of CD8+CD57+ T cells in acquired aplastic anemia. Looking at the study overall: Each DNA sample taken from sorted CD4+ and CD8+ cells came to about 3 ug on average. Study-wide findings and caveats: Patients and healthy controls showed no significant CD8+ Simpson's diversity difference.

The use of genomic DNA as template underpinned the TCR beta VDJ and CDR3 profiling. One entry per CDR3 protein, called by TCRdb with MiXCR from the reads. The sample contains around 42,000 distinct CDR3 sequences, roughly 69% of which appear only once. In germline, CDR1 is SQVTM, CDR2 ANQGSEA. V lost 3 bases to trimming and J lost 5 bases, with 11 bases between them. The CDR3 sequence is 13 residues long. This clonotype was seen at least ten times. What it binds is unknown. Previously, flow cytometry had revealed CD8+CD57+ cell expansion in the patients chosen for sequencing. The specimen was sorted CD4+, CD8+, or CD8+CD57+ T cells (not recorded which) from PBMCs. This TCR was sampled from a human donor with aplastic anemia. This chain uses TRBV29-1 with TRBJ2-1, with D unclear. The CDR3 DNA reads TGCAGCGTTGATCGTATCGGGCACAATGAGCAGTTCTTC. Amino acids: CSVDRIGHNEQFF.